The entry below describes one T cell receptor (beta chain). Antigen unknown. This sample is drawn from a study of identical twins. Study-level points and caveats: The study found that models underestimated out-of-frame TCR alpha sharing in monozygotic twins. Memory repertoires showed no such pattern, whereas abundant cord blood beta clonotypes carried fewer insertions.

Template switching, a step in the protocol, added a universal primer site, and cDNA carried unique molecular identifiers. TCRdb ran MiXCR on the 5' RACE reads and lists one entry per CDR3 protein. The sample lists roughly 1,500,000 distinct CDR3 sequences; around 29% were seen once. The sequence derives from a newborn girl in good health. The material sequenced was cord blood.

DNA of the CDR3: TGTGCCAGCAGCTCCCGGTACAGGGGAAACATTCAGTACTTC. Protein product: CASSSRYRGNIQYF. The V and J genes are TRBV14 and TRBJ2-4; TRBD1 matches 7 bases. The CDR3 contains 14 residues. From germline, CDR1 is SGHDN and CDR2 FVKESK. V shed 5 bases, J shed 6 bases, and the junction held 7 bases outside the gene matches.